These T cell receptor beta chains were read from a single sample in a study of low-dose radiotherapy and immunotherapy resistance in tumors. TCRdb reanalysed the reads using MiXCR and keeps one entry per CDR3 protein. The sample lists tens of thousands of distinct CDR3 sequences, about 25% occurring once. The input for sequencing was PBMCs, taken before treatment. The receptors originated from a male donor with prostate cancer. The CDR3 runs from the conserved cysteine through the conserved F or W. D genes are given only for firm matches. Size is omitted from some rows. Given values are once, few, many or a class for expanded clones.

CDR3 protein | CDR3 DNA | clone size | D gene | J gene | V gene
CASSVDRVPGELFF | TGTGCCAGCAGTGTAGACAGGGTTCCCGGGGAGCTGTTTTTT | - | TRBD1 | TRBJ2-2 | TRBV12-3/TRBV12-4
CASSQDRIGSNEKLFF | TGCGCCAGCAGCCAAGATCGAATAGGATCGAATGAAAAACTGTTTTTT | - | - | TRBJ1-4 | TRBV4-1
CASSQQGFYGYTF | TGTGCCAGCTCTCAACAGGGGTTCTATGGCTACACCTTC | many | TRBD1 | TRBJ1-2 | TRBV12-3/TRBV12-4
CASSHGGDSNQPQHF | TGTGCCAGCAGCCACGGGGGGGATAGCAATCAGCCCCAGCATTTT | many | - | TRBJ1-5 | TRBV7-9
CASSGTSGRETQYF | TGTGCCAGCAGCGGGACTAGCGGGAGGGAGACCCAGTACTTC | many | TRBD2 | TRBJ2-5 | TRBV6-6
CASSYSGAGNTIYF | TGTGCCAGCAGTTACTCAGGGGCTGGAAACACCATATATTTT | many | - | TRBJ1-3 | TRBV6-6
CAISEREGTGELFF | TGTGCCATCAGTGAGAGGGAGGGCACCGGGGAGCTGTTTTTT | many | TRBD2 | TRBJ2-2 | TRBV10-3
CASRAVGTYEQYF | TGTGCCAGTAGAGCGGTTGGCACCTACGAGCAGTACTTC | - | - | TRBJ2-7 | TRBV19
CASSPRVGTDTQYF | TGTGCCAGCAGCCCCCGGGTGGGCACAGATACGCAGTATTTT | many | - | TRBJ2-3 | TRBV7-2
CASSESGSSNPYEQYF | TGCGCCAGCAGTGAGTCAGGGAGCAGCAACCCCTACGAGCAGTACTTC | few | - | TRBJ2-7 | TRBV10-1
CASSLRGGQETQYF | TGTGCCAGCAGTTTGAGGGGTGGCCAAGAGACCCAGTACTTC | - | - | TRBJ2-5 | TRBV12-3/TRBV12-4
CASSVATSGGSLPTDTQYF | TGTGCCAGCAGCGTAGCGACTAGCGGGGGGTCCCTCCCCACAGATACGCAGTATTTT | few | TRBD2 | TRBJ2-3 | TRBV9
CASRAPGQGNSPLHF | TGTGCCAGCAGAGCGCCGGGACAGGGGAATTCACCCCTCCACTTT | many | TRBD1 | TRBJ1-6 | TRBV6-2/TRBV6-3
CASSLGNGLAGGPLSYEQYF | TGTGCCAGCAGCTTAGGTAATGGACTAGCGGGAGGGCCCCTCTCCTACGAGCAGTACTTC | many | TRBD2 | TRBJ2-7 | TRBV7-9
CASSLVFGELFFFFF | - | - | - | TRBJ2-2 | TRBV7-2
CASSPPAGQDKAFF | TGTGCCAGCAGTCCTCCCGCTGGACAGGATAAAGCTTTCTTT | few | TRBD1 | TRBJ1-1 | TRBV28
CASSQLGGGGEQYF | TGTGCCAGCAGCCAGCTGGGAGGGGGCGGCGAGCAGTACTTC | few | - | TRBJ2-7 | TRBV3-1
CASSSGLAGGQSYEQYF | TGCGCCAGCAGCTCTGGACTAGCGGGAGGGCAATCTTACGAGCAGTACTTC | - | TRBD2 | TRBJ2-7 | TRBV5-1
CASSIHREGYTF | TGTGCCAGCAGTATCCACAGGGAGGGCTACACCTTC | many | - | TRBJ1-2 | TRBV12-3/TRBV12-4
CAIGTATGELFF | TGTGCCATCGGGACAGCCACCGGGGAGCTGTTTTTT | many | TRBD1 | TRBJ2-2 | TRBV10-3
CASSQVIGVYEQYF | TGTGCCAGCAGCCAAGTTATCGGAGTCTACGAGCAGTACTTC | - | - | TRBJ2-7 | TRBV3-1
CASSKARLAGSSYNEQFF | TGTGCCAGCAGCAAAGCCCGACTAGCGGGGAGCTCCTACAATGAGCAGTTCTTC | - | - | TRBJ2-1 | TRBV21-1
CASRIVGIGAYEQYF | TGTGCCAGCAGGATAGTAGGGATAGGAGCCTACGAGCAGTACTTC | many | - | TRBJ2-7 | TRBV27
CATSRGGGTYEQYF | TGTGCCACCAGCAGAGGAGGGGGTACCTACGAGCAGTACTTC | - | - | TRBJ2-7 | TRBV15
CSVIHGRLAEETQYF | TGCAGCGTGATCCACGGTCGGCTAGCAGAAGAGACCCAGTACTTC | many | - | TRBJ2-5 | TRBV29-1
CASSLFPPTGTGWDTEAFF | TGTGCCAGCAGTTTATTTCCCCCAACCGGGACAGGGTGGGACACTGAAGCTTTCTTT | many | TRBD1 | TRBJ1-1 | TRBV27
CASSQDLVARTDTQYF | TGTGCCAGCAGCCAAGATCTAGTGGCTCGTACAGATACGCAGTATTTT | many | - | TRBJ2-3 | TRBV3-1
CASSPPGTGVPGELFF | TGTGCCAGCAGCCCCCCTGGGACAGGTGTCCCCGGGGAGCTGTTTTTT | many | TRBD1 | TRBJ2-2 | TRBV7-8
CASRGLAGSAQYF | TGTGCCAGCAGGGGACTAGCGGGGTCGGCCCAGTACTTC | many | TRBD2 | TRBJ2-5 | TRBV2